This is a list of T cell receptor beta chains from one sample in a study of cytomegalovirus exposure and HLA in healthy donors. Method: immunoSEQ multiplex PCR; TCRdb's copy keeps in-frame clones and lacks some. The sample holds about 170,000 clones, 75% to 90% seen once. Sequenced sample: PBMCs. The source is a male donor in good health and CMV-seronegative. CDR3s include the opening cysteine and the closing phenylalanine or tryptophan. A D gene is named only where the DNA matches it firmly. Clone size is stated in some rows and not others, as once, few, many or a class when expanded.

>16|TRBJ2-2|-|-|TRBV5-4
TGTGCCAGCAGCTTCGGTGGGTCAGGTCAAACCGGGGAGCTGTTTTTT
CASSFGGSGQTGELFF
>13|TRBJ2-7|-|-|TRBV6-5
TGTGCCAGCAGTCACCCTTTCACGAGAGAGCAGTACTTC
CASSHPFTREQYF
>16|TRBJ1-1|-|-|TRBV2
TGTGCCAGCAGCCCCAGACTAGGGAGCGGGGGCACTGAAGCTTTCTTT
CASSPRLGSGGTEAFF
>12|TRBJ2-1|-|-|TRBV5-4
TGTGCCTACGAGGGTATGTACAATGAGCAGTTCTTC
CAYEGMYNEQFF
>19|TRBJ2-2|-|TRBD1|TRBV4-3
TGCGCCAGCAGCCAAGATTGGAGGACAGGGATTTACAACACCGGGGAGCTGTTTTTT
CASSQDWRTGIYNTGELFF
>14|TRBJ2-3|-|TRBD1|TRBV27
TGTGCCAGCAGTACCAGGGGGCAGGGAGATACGCAGTATTTT
CASSTRGQGDTQYF
>15|TRBJ2-5|-|TRBD1|TRBV12-5
TGTGCTAGTGGCCCGGGACAGCCAAACCAAGAGACCCAGTACTTC
CASGPGQPNQETQYF
>14|TRBJ2-7|few|-|TRBV29-1
TGCAGCGTTGAAGGCCCCCAGGGCTCCTACGAGCAGTACTTC
CSVEGPQGSYEQYF
>12|TRBJ2-5|-|-|TRBV14
TGTGCCAGCAACCAGGTCGGAGAGACCCAGTACTTC
CASNQVGETQYF
>14|TRBJ1-2|-|-|TRBV5-4
TGTGCCAGCAGCTTGGGGCAGGGAAACTATGGCTACACCTTC
CASSLGQGNYGYTF
>14|TRBJ2-7|-|-|TRBV30
TGTGCCTACACCAGTCAGGGGTCCTCCTACGAGCAGTACTTC
CAYTSQGSSYEQYF
>15|TRBJ1-1|once|TRBD1|TRBV4-1
TGCGCCAGCAGCCAATCGGGACAGGGGGGCACTGAAGCTTTCTTT
CASSQSGQGGTEAFF
>16|TRBJ2-2|-|TRBD1|TRBV5-4
TGTGCCAGCAGCTTTGGTCAGGGGGCAAGGGCCGGGGAGCTGTTTTTT
CASSFGQGARAGELFF
>14|TRBJ2-3|few|-|TRBV15
TGTGCCACCAGCAGAGAGGGGGCATCAGATACGCAGTATTTT
CATSREGASDTQYF
>14|TRBJ1-2|-|-|TRBV4-1
TGCGCCAGCAGCCAAAGTACAGCTAACTATGGCTACACCTTC
CASSQSTANYGYTF
>16|TRBJ1-5|-|TRBD1|TRBV4-1
TGCGCCAGCAGCCAAGTTAGGGGGCCTCTCAATCAGCCCCAGCATTTT
CASSQVRGPLNQPQHF
>16|TRBJ2-2|-|TRBD1|TRBV5-1
TGCGCCAGCAGCCCCCGGCCGGTGGGACAGACCGGGGAGCTGTTTTTT
CASSPRPVGQTGELFF
>16|TRBJ1-1|-|-|TRBV4-1
TGCGCCAGCAGCCAGGAGGGACGTGGGGGTTACACTGAAGCTTTCTTT
CASSQEGRGGYTEAFF
>15|TRBJ1-5|-|-|TRBV18
TGTGCCAGCTCACCAGCGGCAGTCCTAGGTCAGCCCCAGCATTTT
CASSPAAVLGQPQHF
>14|TRBJ2-7|-|TRBD2|TRBV5-4
TGTGCCAGCAGCCCGGGGGGGATCTCCTACGAGCAGTACTTC
CASSPGGISYEQYF
>14|TRBJ2-7|-|TRBD1|TRBV5-4
TGTGCCAGCAGCCGACAGGGAGTCGCCCACGAGCAGTACTTC
CASSRQGVAHEQYF
>15|TRBJ2-1|-|-|TRBV2
TGTGCCAGCAGTGTAAGGACTGGCGCCTACAATGAGCAGTTCTTC
CASSVRTGAYNEQFF
>14|TRBJ1-1|-|-|TRBV4-1
TGCGCCAGCAGCCAAGGTCTTCTGAACACTGAAGCTTTCTTT
CASSQGLLNTEAFF
>15|TRBJ1-2|-|-|TRBV4-3
TGCGCCAGCAGCCACAGACAGAGAAGTAACTATGGCTACACCTTC
CASSHRQRSNYGYTF
>15|TRBJ2-2|-|TRBD2|TRBV7-7
TGTGCTAGCAGAGAGCTAGCGGGGGGGGCCGGGGAGCTGTTTTTT
CASRELAGGAGELFF
>15|TRBJ1-2|-|-|TRBV15
TGTGCCACCAGCAGTGACTTCGGCAGCTTCTATGGCTACACCTTC
CATSSDFGSFYGYTF
>14|TRBJ2-1|-|TRBD1|TRBV6-5
TGTGCCAGCAGTAGGGGACAGGGGAGGATTGAGCAGTTCTTC
CASSRGQGRIEQFF
>15|TRBJ2-7|-|TRBD1|TRBV5-4
TGTGCCAGCAGCTTGGATCAGGGGGCGTCCTACGAGCAGTACTTC
CASSLDQGASYEQYF
>14|TRBJ2-5|-|-|TRBV27
TGTGCCAGCAGTTTATGGGCCGAGCAAGAGACCCAGTACTTC
CASSLWAEQETQYF
>16|TRBJ2-5|-|-|TRBV27
TGTGCCAGCAGTTCCTCGCAGGGGCGTATACTGGAGACCCAGTACTTC
CASSSSQGRILETQYF
>15|TRBJ1-1|-|-|TRBV6-5
TGTGCCAGCAGTTATGGTTTAGAGAGGAACACTGAAGCTTTCTTT
CASSYGLERNTEAFF
>18|TRBJ1-6|-|TRBD1|TRBV4-2
TGTGCCAGCAGCCAAGATAGGCGAAGACAGGGATACGATTCACCCCTCCACTTT
CASSQDRRRQGYDSPLHF
>16|TRBJ2-3|-|TRBD1|TRBV18
TGTGCCAGCTCACCGGTAAACAGGGGCGTCAAAGATACGCAGTATTTT
CASSPVNRGVKDTQYF
>13|TRBJ2-7|-|-|TRBV5-6
TGTGCCAGCAGTCGACAGGTATCCTACGAGCAGTACTTC
CASSRQVSYEQYF
>14|TRBJ2-3|-|-|TRBV27
TGTGCCAGCAGTTCCGACAGGAGCACAGATACGCAGTATTTT
CASSSDRSTDTQYF
>15|TRBJ2-7|few|TRBD1|TRBV13
TGTGCCAGCAGCAGACACGCGACAGGGGGATACGAGCAGTACTTC
CASSRHATGGYEQYF
>14|TRBJ2-5|few|-|TRBV5-1
TGCGCCAGCAGCTTGGTAACTAGCCAAGAGACCCAGTACTTC
CASSLVTSQETQYF
>14|TRBJ2-7|-|TRBD1|TRBV27
TGTGCCAGCAGTCCTCAGGGGGTCGGCTACGAGCAGTACTTC
CASSPQGVGYEQYF
>15|TRBJ2-3|-|-|TRBV5-4
TGTGCCAGCAGCTTGTATCAGTATAGCACAGATACGCAGTATTTT
CASSLYQYSTDTQYF
>11|TRBJ2-7|once|-|TRBV29-1
TGCAGCGTTAATACAGCCTACGAGCAGTACTTC
CSVNTAYEQYF
>16|TRBJ1-2|-|TRBD1|TRBV5-1
TGCGCCAGCAGCTCCGATGAGACAGGGGCTAACTATGGCTACACCTTC
CASSSDETGANYGYTF
>13|TRBJ1-5|-|-|TRBV15
TGTGCCACCAGCAGAGAGCTGCGGGAGCCCCAGCATTTT
CATSRELREPQHF
>15|TRBJ2-7|-|-|TRBV27
TGTGCCAGCGCCCAACGGGGAACAGGGTGGTACGAGCAGTACTTC
CASAQRGTGWYEQYF
>14|TRBJ1-1|-|TRBD1|TRBV5-1
TGCGCCAGCAGCCGACAGGGGGGCAGCACTGAAGCTTTCTTT
CASSRQGGSTEAFF
>13|TRBJ2-3|-|-|TRBV5-4
TGTGCCAGCAGCCGGGAGTCCACAGATACGCAGTATTTT
CASSRESTDTQYF
>14|TRBJ1-1|-|-|TRBV11-2
TGTGCCAGCAGCCCCCCAGGGGTCGACACTGAAGCTTTCTTT
CASSPPGVDTEAFF
>15|TRBJ1-5|-|-|TRBV7-8
TGTGCCAGCAGCTTAGACGGGGGGCGAAATCAGCCCCAGCATTTT
CASSLDGGRNQPQHF
>16|TRBJ1-3|-|-|TRBV7-8
TGTGCCAGCACCCTTAACGATGCGAGCTCTGGAAACACCATATATTTT
CASTLNDASSGNTIYF
>13|TRBJ2-2|-|-|TRBV13
TGTGCCAGCAGCTTTCAGGGCACCGGGGAGCTGTTTTTT
CASSFQGTGELFF
>14|TRBJ1-3|-|-|TRBV4-1
TGCGCCAGCAGCCAATTTCAAGGGGAAAACACCATATATTTT
CASSQFQGENTIYF